The next 12 T cell receptor beta chains were all read from a single sample in a study of cytomegalovirus exposure and HLA in healthy donors. The PCR ran on 60 Vbeta and 13 Jbeta primers. Only in-frame clones appear in the TCRdb table, and some are missing; sequencing was by immunoSEQ multiplex PCR. Recorded here are around 140,000 clones; the top ten clones represent 1.5% to 1.8%. The sequenced sample was PBMCs. The receptor source for this set is a woman between 40 and 55 years old in good health and CMV-seronegative.

The chain is built from TRBV19 and TRBJ1-5, with a possible D match to TRBD1 (6 bases). The CDR3 loop spans 13 amino acids. The germline V gene encodes CDR1 LNHDA and CDR2 SQIVND (reference sequence). Trimming left V 10 bases short and J 0 bases short, with 10 bases between. The CDR3 DNA reads TGTGCCACCACAGGGTTTAGCAATCAGCCCCAGCATTTT. Translating it yields CATTGFSNQPQHF.

The chain combines TRBV6-4 with TRBJ1-1; a possible D gene is TRBD1 (6 bases). Germline CDR1 reads MRHNA; CDR2 reads SNTAGT. V was cut by 3 bases and J by 5 bases, with 19 bases left in between. This CDR3 has 16 residues. The CDR3 DNA follows: TGTGCCAGCAGTGAGAGGGGGGGGCATCGGGGAACTGAAGCTTTCTTT. Translated: CASSERGGHRGTEAFF.

The gene calls are TRBV4-2 and TRBJ1-5, with 9 bases aligning to TRBD1. The V and J ends lost 4 bases and 2 bases, in that order; junction bases with no gene match: 3. The CDR3 totals 15 residues. Germline values: CDR1 LGHNA, CDR2 YNFKEQ. The CDR3 bases are TGTGCCAGCAGCCGGGACAGGGTGGGCAATCAGCCCCAGCATTTT. Translated: CASSRDRVGNQPQHF.

The chain recombines TRBV5-6 with TRBJ1-3; no clear D gene. The V gene lost 1 base and the J gene lost 4 bases, with 18 bases spanning the gap. CDR3 size: 17 residues. Germline V gene data show CDR1 as SGHDT and CDR2 as YYEEEE. CDR3 DNA: TGTGCCAGCAGCTTGTTGGGAGAGATGAGCGGCGGAAACACCATATATTTT. It yields the protein CASSLLGEMSGGNTIYF.

V and J are TRBV2 and TRBJ2-3, with 13 bases aligning to TRBD2. The J segment lost 3 bases and the V segment lost 3 bases, leaving 6 bases of the junction unmatched. Germline CDR1 SNHLY, CDR2 FYNNEI. The length of the CDR3 is 17 residues. CDR3 nucleotide sequence: TGTGCCAGCAGTGACGGGGTACTAGCGGGGGGGACAGATACGCAGTATTTT. This codes for CASSDGVLAGGTDTQYF. Full variable domain (rest looked up from reference TRBV2 and TRBJ2-3): EPEVTQTPSHQVTQMGQEVILRCVPISNHLYFYWYRQILGQKVEFLVSFYNNEISEKSEIFDDQFSVERPDGSNFTLKIRSTKLEDSAMYFCASSDGVLAGGTDTQYFGPGTRLTVL.

This chain uses TRBV19 with TRBJ1-6, with TRBD1 identical over 7 bases. The junction had 7 bases not matched to a gene; V was cut back by 3 bases and J by 5 bases. This CDR3 contains 16 residues. CDR1 and CDR2 (germline): LNHDA, SQIVND (reference sequence). The CDR3 DNA is TGTGCCAGTAGTATGTCGGGGACAGCCAATAATTCACCCCTCCACTTT. As protein: CASSMSGTANNSPLHF.

The chain combines TRBV7-8 with TRBJ2-5; the D is unclear. Per the germline V gene, CDR1 is SGHVS and CDR2 is FQNEAQ. The CDR3 is 13 residues long. V dropped 4 bases and J dropped 1 base, with 7 bases sitting between them. The CDR3 sequence: CASSYDTQETQYF. The DNA of the CDR3 is TGTGCCAGCAGCTATGACACCCAAGAGACCCAGTACTTC.

The chain recombines TRBV6-5 with TRBJ1-2, with 9 bases aligning to TRBD1. With V trimmed by 5 bases and J by 2 bases, 6 bases remained unmatched. This CDR3 has 15 amino acids. Germline loops: CDR1 MNHEY, CDR2 SVGAGI. CDR3 residues: CASSTSGTGNYGYTF. As DNA, the CDR3 is TGTGCCAGCAGTACCTCCGGGACAGGGAACTATGGCTACACCTTC.

The rearrangement links TRBV7-2 to TRBJ1-1; D unclear. The CDR3 covers 13 residues. The V end was cut by 4 bases, the J end by 5 bases, with 11 bases between. Germline assignment: CDR1 SGHTA and CDR2 FQGNSA. The CDR3 DNA sequence: TGTGCCAGCAGCTCTGCCGCGGTAACTGAAGCTTTCTTT. Amino acid sequence: CASSSAAVTEAFF.

The CDR3 loop reads CASSPNTNTEAFF. CDR3 DNA: TGTGCCAGCTCACCCAACACGAACACTGAAGCTTTCTTT. The gene calls are TRBV18 and TRBJ1-1; D uncertain. The V and J ends lost 3 bases and 1 base respectively, with 6 bases between them. This CDR3 has 13 amino acids. Germline CDR1 reads KGHSH; CDR2 reads LQKENI.

The chain is built from TRBV2 and TRBJ1-2; 8 bases fit TRBD1. This CDR3 spans 14 amino acids. V trimming: 3 bases; J trimming: 5 bases; junction bases outside the gene matches: 5. CDR1 and CDR2 (germline): SNHLY, FYNNEI. The CDR3 is CASSEQGARYGYTF. The CDR3 DNA is TGTGCCAGCAGTGAGCAGGGGGCGCGTTATGGCTACACCTTC.

This chain joins TRBV9 and TRBJ1-5, with D perhaps TRBD1 (5 bases). This CDR3 region has 13 residues. Germline CDR1 SGDLS, CDR2 YYNGEE. With 3 bases removed from V and 7 bases from J, the gap between germline ends came to 11 bases. The DNA for the CDR3 is TGTGCCAGCAGCGAGGGGATAGGACAGCCCCAGCATTTT. It yields the protein CASSEGIGQPQHF. The full variable domain, with the rest looked up from reference TRBV9 and TRBJ1-5, is DSGVTQTPKHLITATGQRVTLRCSPRSGDLSVYWYQQSLDQGLQFLIQYYNGEERAKGNILERFSAQQFPDLHSELNLSSLELGDSALYFCASSEGIGQPQHFGDGTRLSIL.